The 27 T cell receptor beta chains below come from one sample, sequenced in a study of T cell responses to AZD1222 COVID-19 vaccine. Here immunoSEQ multiplex PCR was the method, and the copy in TCRdb shows in-frame clones only, minus some. The sample records 100,000 or so clones, roughly 86% being singletons. The sample here was peripheral blood, taken on day 0 of MenACWY control vaccination. These receptors originate from an adult in good health.

The chain links TRBV6-1 to TRBJ1-4; 8 bases agree with TRBD1. The CDR3 consists of 15 residues. Germline V CDR1 and CDR2: MNHNS, SASEGT. J lost 8 bases, V lost 3 bases, and 8 bases had no gene match. The CDR3 DNA follows: TGTGCCAGCAGTGACGTCCACAGGGGGAACGAAAAACTGTTTTTT. This gives the protein CASSDVHRGNEKLFF.

This sequence joins TRBV10-3 and TRBJ1-2; D is ambiguous. CDR3 length: 14 amino acids. Germline CDR1 is ENHRY and CDR2 is SYGVKD. V was clipped by 4 bases and J by 5 bases, with 14 bases between them. The CDR3 DNA reads as TGTGCCATCAGTGTCGACGGAGGAAGGTATGGCTACACCTTC. It translates to CAISVDGGRYGYTF.

This clone appeared a single time. This chain links TRBV19 with TRBJ1-1; possibly TRBD1 for D (6 bases). Germline assignment: CDR1 LNHDA and CDR2 SQIVND (reference sequence). The length of the CDR3 is 17 residues. Trimming removed 2 bases from V and 0 bases from J, with 16 bases in between. CDR3 sequence: CASSIMGAHKMNTEAFF. For the CDR3, the DNA is TGTGCCAGTAGTATAATGGGGGCGCATAAAATGAACACTGAAGCTTTCTTT.

The chain couples TRBV7-9 to TRBJ2-1; TRBD1 or TRBD2 may be the D gene (6 bases each). The germline CDR1 and CDR2 sequences are SEHNR and FQNEAQ (reference sequence). Trimming shortened V by 3 bases and J by 7 bases, and 16 bases separated the two germline ends. The CDR3 has 15 amino acids. The CDR3 protein is CASSLMGGGGNEQFF. In DNA form, the CDR3 reads TGTGCCAGCAGCTTGATGGGCGGAGGGGGGAATGAGCAGTTCTTC.

V gene TRBV9 combines with J gene TRBJ1-2, with 7 nucleotides matching TRBD1. V lost 3 bases and J lost 3; bases outside the gene matches: 2. The germline gives CDR1 SGDLS, CDR2 YYNGEE. The length of the CDR3 is 13 residues. CDR3: CASSGQGDYGYTF. The CDR3 DNA sequence: TGTGCCAGCAGCGGACAGGGCGACTATGGCTACACCTTC.

The chain couples TRBV9 to TRBJ2-5; 10 nucleotides align to TRBD1. The V gene end was trimmed by 4 bases and the J gene end by 5 bases; junction bases not matched to a gene: 8. CDR3 length: 15 residues. Germline-derived CDR1 and CDR2 are SGDLS and YYNGEE. The CDR3 reads CASSPRDRGLETQYF. CDR3 nucleotide sequence: TGTGCCAGCAGCCCCCGGGACAGGGGACTGGAGACCCAGTACTTC.

The CDR3 is CASSPPGFTKNIQYF. The CDR3 nucleotides are TGTGCCAGCAGCCCTCCTGGGTTTACCAAAAACATTCAGTACTTC. V is TRBV7-2 and J is TRBJ2-4; D is unresolved. The CDR3 runs to 15 residues. Germline V gives CDR1 SGHTA, CDR2 FQGNSA. Trimming cost V 5 bases and J 2 bases, with 13 bases left between them.

The chain joins TRBV11-3 to TRBJ1-2, with D possibly TRBD1 on 6 matching bases. The V end was cut by 5 bases, the J end by 7 bases, with 23 bases between. The V gene's germline CDR1 is SGHNT and CDR2 YENEEA. There are 16 residues in the CDR3. DNA of the CDR3: TGTGCCAGCAGCCCTGACGACGGCAGGGGAAAAGGTGGCTACACCTTC. Its protein is CASSPDDGRGKGGYTF. Drawing the rest from reference TRBV11-3 and TRBJ1-2, the complete variable domain is EAGVVQSPRYKIIEKKQPVAFWCNPISGHNTLYWYLQNLGQGPELLIRYENEEAVDDSQLPKDRFSAERLKGVDSTLKIQPAELGDSAVYLCASSPDDGRGKGGYTFGSGTRLTVV.

V gene TRBV6-5 combines with J gene TRBJ2-7; D tentatively fits TRBD1 or TRBD2 (6 bases each). The V end lost 0 bases, the J end lost 0 bases, and 12 bases lay between the germline ends. Germline V gene data show CDR1 as MNHEY and CDR2 as SVGAGI. The CDR3 runs 16 residues. This CDR3 reads CASSYSGGESSYEQYF. CDR3 coding DNA: TGTGCCAGCAGTTACTCGGGGGGCGAGAGCTCCTACGAGCAGTACTTC.

J is TRBJ1-5 and V is TRBV19, with D possibly matching TRBD1 (6 bases). CDR1 is LNHDA, CDR2 SQIVND, per germline (reference sequence). V shed 6 bases and J shed 5 bases, with 20 bases lying between them. The CDR3 is made up of 16 amino acids. The CDR3: CASSLRGARNHQPQHF. CDR3 DNA: TGTGCCAGTAGCCTCCGGGGGGCAAGAAATCATCAGCCCCAGCATTTT.

The V call is TRBV29-1, the J call TRBJ1-3; D unclear. The V end lost 3 bases, the J end lost 0 bases, and 9 bases lay between the germline ends. The length of the CDR3 is 14 residues. Germline V lookup: CDR1 SQVTM, CDR2 ANQGSEA. The DNA of the CDR3 is TGCAGCGTTGATCCGGAGAGCTCTGGAAACACCATATATTTT. Translating it yields CSVDPESSGNTIYF.

The CDR3 nucleotides read TGTGCCAGTAGTACCCCGGGACAGGGGAGCACAGATACGCAGTATTTT. It is translated as CASSTPGQGSTDTQYF. The V and J genes are TRBV19 and TRBJ2-3; 10 bases are a match to TRBD1. Trimming at V came to 4 bases and at J to 0 bases, leaving 4 bases not matched to a gene. The CDR3 is 16 amino acids. Germline V gives CDR1 LNHDA, CDR2 SQIVND (reference sequence).

V gene TRBV2 combines with J gene TRBJ2-1, with 9 bases matching TRBD2. Germline V gene sequence: CDR1 SNHLY, CDR2 FYNNEI. Trimming cost V 4 bases and J 1 base; bases outside gene matches: 2. This CDR3 comprises 15 residues. CDR3 residues: CASSALAGSYNEQFF. Written as DNA, the CDR3 is TGTGCCAGCAGTGCCCTAGCGGGGTCCTACAATGAGCAGTTCTTC.

This rearrangement joins TRBV7-9 to TRBJ2-1; 8 positions agree with TRBD2. The CDR3 has 15 amino acids. Per germline, CDR1 SEHNR and CDR2 FQNEAQ (reference sequence). V lost 5 bases and J lost 12; bases outside the gene matches: 15. CDR3 coding DNA: TGTGCCAGCAGCGTAGAGGTAGCGGGACCCCTCGGGCAGTTCTTC. Translated: CASSVEVAGPLGQFF.

This chain connects TRBV18 to TRBJ1-6, with 7 bases matching TRBD1. Germline V gene lookup returns CDR1 KGHSH and CDR2 LQKENI. V dropped 4 bases and J dropped 7; count of bases not matched to a gene: 4. This CDR3 has 14 residues. The CDR3 DNA sequence: TGTGCCAGCTCACACAGGGGCGGGAATTCACCCCTCCACTTT. This encodes CASSHRGGNSPLHF. The complete variable domain, with remaining parts taken from reference TRBV18 and TRBJ1-6, reads NAGVMQNPRHLVRRRGQEARLRCSPMKGHSHVYWYRQLPEEGLKFMVYLQKENIIDESGMPKERFSAEFPKEGPSILRIQQVVRGDSAAYFCASSHRGGNSPLHFGNGTRLTVT.

The V and J genes are TRBV7-2 and TRBJ1-4; D unresolved. Germline CDR1 SGHTA, CDR2 FQGNSA. Trimming pared 1 base from V and 8 bases from J, leaving 11 bases between. The CDR3 length is 14 residues. CDR3 in amino acids: CASSLVHSGEKLFF. Here the CDR3 DNA reads TGTGCCAGCAGCTTAGTCCACTCGGGGGAAAAACTGTTTTTT. Drawing the rest from reference TRBV7-2 and TRBJ1-4, the complete variable domain is GAGVSQSPSNKVTEKGKDVELRCDPISGHTALYWYRQSLGQGLEFLIYFQGNSAPDKSGLPSDRFSAERTGGSVSTLTIQRTQQEDSAVYLCASSLVHSGEKLFFGSGTQLSVL.

The chain joins TRBV7-2 to TRBJ1-2; no firm D call. The CDR3 totals 16 residues. Germline CDR1 reads SGHTA; CDR2 reads FQGNSA. V was cut by 2 bases and J by 0 bases, with 13 bases left in between. The CDR3 DNA is TGTGCCAGCAGCTTAATCGTACGGTTCTCTAACTATGGCTACACCTTC. The encoded protein is CASSLIVRFSNYGYTF.

The chain uses TRBV5-4 and TRBJ1-1, with D possibly matching TRBD1 (5 bases). The germline V gene has CDR1 SGHNT and CDR2 YYREEE (reference sequence). V gave up 6 bases and J gave up 8 bases, with 14 bases separating them. The CDR3 runs to 12 residues. For the CDR3, the DNA is TGTGCCAGCAACCCCGGGCGGGGGGAAGCTTTCTTT. This encodes CASNPGRGEAFF.

The chain joins TRBV12-3 or TRBV12-4 to TRBJ2-5; 10 bases align to TRBD2. This CDR3 has 13 amino acids. The junction had 0 bases not matched to a gene; V was cut back by 3 bases and J by 5 bases. CDR3 loop: CASSLGLAETQYF. The DNA of the CDR3 is TGTGCCAGCAGTTTGGGACTAGCGGAGACCCAGTACTTC.

The chain combines TRBV30 with TRBJ1-1, with D hard to call. V gave up 4 bases and J gave up 3 bases, with 12 bases separating them. Germline values: CDR1 GTSNPN, CDR2 SVGIG (reference sequence). The CDR3 totals 13 residues. This chain's CDR3 is CAWNRQSDTEAFF. CDR3 in DNA: TGTGCCTGGAATCGACAATCGGACACTGAAGCTTTCTTT.

The J gene is TRBJ2-7, the V gene TRBV9; either TRBD1 or TRBD2 may supply D (5 bases each). V lost 4 bases and J lost 2, with 16 bases in between. The CDR3 sequence is 15 residues long. The germline CDR1 and CDR2 sequences are SGDLS and YYNGEE. CDR3 in DNA: TGTGCCAGCAGCAGAACCCGGGGCACCACCTACGAGCAGTACTTC. It encodes CASSRTRGTTYEQYF.

The genes are TRBV3-1 (or the pseudogene TRBV3-2) and TRBJ2-6; no firm D call. V lost 4 bases, J lost 4 bases, and 11 bases lay in between. Germline CDR1 LGHDT, CDR2 YNNKEL (reference sequence). This CDR3 region has 15 residues. CDR3 amino acids: CASSLSRSGANVLTF. The DNA for the CDR3 is TGTGCCAGCAGCCTCTCGAGATCAGGGGCCAACGTCCTGACTTTC.

The chain combines TRBV5-1 with TRBJ2-7, with 10 bases identical to TRBD1. The germline gives CDR1 SGHRS, CDR2 YFSETQ. The CDR3 covers 16 residues. With V trimmed by 1 base and J by 3 bases, 7 bases remained unmatched. The CDR3 is CASSLTGQGTYYEQYF. CDR3 sequence (DNA): TGCGCCAGCAGCTTGACGGGACAGGGGACTTACTACGAGCAGTACTTC.

The chain has TRBV27 and TRBJ2-3, with D perhaps assigned TRBD1 or TRBD2 (5 bases each). The CDR3 is made up of 15 amino acids. Per the germline V gene, CDR1 is MNHEY and CDR2 is SMNVEV (reference sequence). V was cut by 5 bases and J by 1 base, with 13 bases left in between. The DNA of the CDR3 is TGTGCCAGCAGTGTCGGGACCTGGCGCACAGATACGCAGTATTTT. Translated, it gives CASSVGTWRTDTQYF.

The chain combines TRBV9 with TRBJ2-1; no reliable D call. The germline V gene encodes CDR1 SGDLS and CDR2 YYNGEE. Trimming left V 0 bases short and J 7 bases short, with 11 bases between. This CDR3 is 14 amino acids long. In DNA form, the CDR3 reads TGTGCCAGCAGCGTAGTAAGATCCGGGAATGAGCAGTTCTTC. Protein sequence: CASSVVRSGNEQFF. The full variable domain, completed using reference TRBV9 and TRBJ2-1, is DSGVTQTPKHLITATGQRVTLRCSPRSGDLSVYWYQQSLDQGLQFLIQYYNGEERAKGNILERFSAQQFPDLHSELNLSSLELGDSALYFCASSVVRSGNEQFFGPGTRLTVL.

V is TRBV3-1 (or the pseudogene TRBV3-2) and J is TRBJ1-1; TRBD1 might be the D (5 bases). This CDR3 contains 16 residues. V shed 4 bases and J shed 1 base, with 16 bases lying between them. CDR1 is LGHDT, CDR2 YNNKEL, per germline (reference sequence). CDR3: CASSLPGGRSNTEAFF. The DNA for the CDR3 is TGTGCCAGCAGCCTACCGGGGGGACGGTCGAACACTGAAGCTTTCTTT.

The chain carries TRBV6-2 or TRBV6-3 and TRBJ2-5; no reliable D call. Germline lookup yields CDR1 MNHEY and CDR2 SVGEGT. The V gene lost 2 bases and the J gene lost 5 bases, with 15 bases spanning the gap. This CDR3 region has 15 residues. The CDR3, as DNA: TGTGCCAGCAGTTACCTTGGGCAGGCTGGTGAGACCCAGTACTTC. Translated: CASSYLGQAGETQYF.